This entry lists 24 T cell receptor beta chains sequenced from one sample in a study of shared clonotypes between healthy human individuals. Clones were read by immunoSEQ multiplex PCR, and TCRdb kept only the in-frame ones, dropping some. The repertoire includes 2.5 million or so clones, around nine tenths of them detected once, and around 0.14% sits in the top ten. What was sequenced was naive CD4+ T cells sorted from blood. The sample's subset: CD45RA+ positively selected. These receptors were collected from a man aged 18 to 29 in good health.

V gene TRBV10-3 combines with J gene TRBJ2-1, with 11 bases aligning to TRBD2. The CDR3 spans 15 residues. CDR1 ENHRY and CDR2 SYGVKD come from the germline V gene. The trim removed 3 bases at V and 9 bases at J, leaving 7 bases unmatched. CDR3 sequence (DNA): TGTGCCATCAGTGAAACTAGCGGGAGCCCCTTTGAGCAGTTCTTC. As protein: CAISETSGSPFEQFF.

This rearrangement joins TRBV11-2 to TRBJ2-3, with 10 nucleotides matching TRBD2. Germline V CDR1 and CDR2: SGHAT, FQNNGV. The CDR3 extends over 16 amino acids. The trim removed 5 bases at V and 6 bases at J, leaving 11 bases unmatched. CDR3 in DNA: TGTGCCAGCAGCCCAGGCAGCGGGAGGGCGGCGGATACGCAGTATTTT. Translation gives CASSPGSGRAADTQYF.

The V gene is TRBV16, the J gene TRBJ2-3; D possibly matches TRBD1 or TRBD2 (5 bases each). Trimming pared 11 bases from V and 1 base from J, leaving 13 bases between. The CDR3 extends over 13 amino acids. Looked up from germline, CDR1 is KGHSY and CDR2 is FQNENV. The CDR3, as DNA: TGTGCCGGGACGTATGGCCGCACAGATACGCAGTATTTT. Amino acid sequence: CAGTYGRTDTQYF.

CDR3 protein: CSVAFGTGPYNEQFF. The CDR3 coding sequence is TGCAGCGTTGCTTTCGGGACAGGTCCCTACAATGAGCAGTTCTTC. The chain is built from TRBV29-1 and TRBJ2-1, with 8 positions matching TRBD1. Germline V CDR1 and CDR2: SQVTM, ANQGSEA. This CDR3 spans 15 amino acids. V was pared by 4 bases and J by 2 bases, with 7 bases of the junction left unmatched.

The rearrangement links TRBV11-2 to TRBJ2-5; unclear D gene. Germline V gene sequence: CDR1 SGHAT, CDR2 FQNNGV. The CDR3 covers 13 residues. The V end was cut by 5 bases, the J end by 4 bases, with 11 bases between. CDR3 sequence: CASSPGRLETQYF. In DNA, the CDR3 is TGTGCCAGCAGCCCGGGCCGTTTAGAGACCCAGTACTTC.

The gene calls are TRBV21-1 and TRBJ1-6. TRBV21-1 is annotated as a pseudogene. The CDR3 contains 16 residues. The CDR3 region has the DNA TGTGCCAGCAGCAAAGGTGGCGGAAAGAGGAATTCACCCCTCCACTTT. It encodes CASSKGGGKRNSPLHF.

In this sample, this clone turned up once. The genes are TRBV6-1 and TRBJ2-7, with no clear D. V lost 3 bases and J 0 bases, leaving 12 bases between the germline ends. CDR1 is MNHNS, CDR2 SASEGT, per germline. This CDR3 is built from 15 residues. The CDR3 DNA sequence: TGTGCCAGCAGTGACCCGGGTTACCTCTCCTACGAGCAGTACTTC. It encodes CASSDPGYLSYEQYF.

The CDR3 nucleotides are TGCGCCAGCAGCCCACGAGGGGGAGGGTCCTACGAGCAGTACTTC. Encoded protein: CASSPRGGGSYEQYF. V is TRBV5-1 and J is TRBJ2-7; perhaps TRBD2 as D (7 bases). Germline values: CDR1 SGHRS, CDR2 YFSETQ. The CDR3 totals 15 residues. Trimming removed 4 bases at V and 1 base at J, with 15 bases between.

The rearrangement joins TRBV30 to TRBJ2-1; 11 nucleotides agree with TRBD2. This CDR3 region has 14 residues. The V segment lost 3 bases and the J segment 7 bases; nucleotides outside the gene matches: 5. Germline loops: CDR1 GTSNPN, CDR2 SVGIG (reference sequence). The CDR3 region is CAWRGLAVWNEQFF. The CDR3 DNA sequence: TGTGCCTGGAGGGGACTAGCGGTCTGGAATGAGCAGTTCTTC.

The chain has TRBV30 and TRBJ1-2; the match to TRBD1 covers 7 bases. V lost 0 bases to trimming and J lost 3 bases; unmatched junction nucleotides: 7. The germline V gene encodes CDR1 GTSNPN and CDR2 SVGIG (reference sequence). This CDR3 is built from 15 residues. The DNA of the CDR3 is TGTGCCTGGAGTGTACGTGGAGGGGGCGACTATGGCTACACCTTC. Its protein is CAWSVRGGGDYGYTF.

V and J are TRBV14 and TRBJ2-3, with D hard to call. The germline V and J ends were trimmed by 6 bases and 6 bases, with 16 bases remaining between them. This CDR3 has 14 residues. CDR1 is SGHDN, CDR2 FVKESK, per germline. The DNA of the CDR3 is TGTGCCAGCAGTCTTCTGGCCTTTAAGGATACGCAGTATTTT. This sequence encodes CASSLLAFKDTQYF. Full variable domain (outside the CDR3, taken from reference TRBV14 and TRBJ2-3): EAGVTQFPSHSVIEKGQTVTLRCDPISGHDNLYWYRRVMGKEIKFLLHFVKESKQDESGMPNNRFLAERTGGTYSTLKVQPAELEDSGVYFCASSLLAFKDTQYFGPGTRLTVL.

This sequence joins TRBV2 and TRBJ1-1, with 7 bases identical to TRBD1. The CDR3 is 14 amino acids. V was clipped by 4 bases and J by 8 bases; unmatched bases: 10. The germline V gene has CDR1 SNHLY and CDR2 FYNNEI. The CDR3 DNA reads TGTGCCAGCAGTGTTGGGCAGGGGGATAAGGAAGCTTTCTTT. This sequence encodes CASSVGQGDKEAFF.

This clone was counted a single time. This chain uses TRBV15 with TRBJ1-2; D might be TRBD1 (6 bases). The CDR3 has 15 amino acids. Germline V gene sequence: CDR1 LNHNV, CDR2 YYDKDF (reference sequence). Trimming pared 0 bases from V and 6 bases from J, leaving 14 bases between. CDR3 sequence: CATSRDGWGADGYTF. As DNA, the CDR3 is TGTGCCACCAGCAGAGATGGATGGGGGGCGGATGGCTACACCTTC.

The CDR3 DNA is TGTGCCAGCGGAATGGTGGGGCAGTTCTTC. Translation gives CASGMVGQFF. The V and J genes are TRBV6-6 and TRBJ2-1; unclear D gene. V was cut by 8 bases and J by 12 bases, with 11 bases left in between. Germline assignment: CDR1 MNHNY and CDR2 SVGAGI (reference sequence). The CDR3 consists of 10 residues.

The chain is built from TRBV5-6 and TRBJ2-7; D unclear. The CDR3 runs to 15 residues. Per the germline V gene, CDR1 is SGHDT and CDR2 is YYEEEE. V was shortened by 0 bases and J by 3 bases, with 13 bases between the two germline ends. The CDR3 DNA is TGTGCCAGCAGCTTGGGGGTGGGGTGGCTCTACGAGCAGTACTTC. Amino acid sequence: CASSLGVGWLYEQYF.

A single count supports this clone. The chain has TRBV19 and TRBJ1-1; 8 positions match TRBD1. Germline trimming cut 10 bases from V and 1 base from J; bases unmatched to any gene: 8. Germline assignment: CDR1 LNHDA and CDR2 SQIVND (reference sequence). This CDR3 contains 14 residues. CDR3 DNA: TGTGCCACGGTAACAGGGGGGAAGAACACTGAAGCTTTCTTT. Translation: CATVTGGKNTEAFF.

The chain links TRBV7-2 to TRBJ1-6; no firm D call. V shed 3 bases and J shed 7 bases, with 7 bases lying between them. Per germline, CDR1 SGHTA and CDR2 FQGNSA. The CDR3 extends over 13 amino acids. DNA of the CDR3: TGTGCCAGCAGCTTCTTGGCGAATTCACCCCTCCACTTT. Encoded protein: CASSFLANSPLHF.

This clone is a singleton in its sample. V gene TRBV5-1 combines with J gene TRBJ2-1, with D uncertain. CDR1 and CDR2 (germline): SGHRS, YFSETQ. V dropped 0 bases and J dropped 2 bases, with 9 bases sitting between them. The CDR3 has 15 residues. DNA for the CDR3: TGCGCCAGCAGCTTGGATGCAGCCGCCTACAATGAGCAGTTCTTC. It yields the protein CASSLDAAAYNEQFF.

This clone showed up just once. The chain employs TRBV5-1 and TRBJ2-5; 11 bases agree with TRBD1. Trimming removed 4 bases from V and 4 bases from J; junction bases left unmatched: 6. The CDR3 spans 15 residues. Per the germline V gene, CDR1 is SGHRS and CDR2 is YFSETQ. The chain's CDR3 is CASSDGTGGRETQYF. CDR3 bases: TGCGCCAGCAGCGATGGGACAGGGGGACGAGAGACCCAGTACTTC.

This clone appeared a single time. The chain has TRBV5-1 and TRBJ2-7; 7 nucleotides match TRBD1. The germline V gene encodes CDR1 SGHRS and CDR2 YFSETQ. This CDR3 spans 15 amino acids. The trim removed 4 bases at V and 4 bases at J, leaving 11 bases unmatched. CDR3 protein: CASSRGQVAGYEQYF. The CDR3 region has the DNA TGCGCCAGCAGCCGAGGACAGGTTGCCGGGTACGAGCAGTACTTC.

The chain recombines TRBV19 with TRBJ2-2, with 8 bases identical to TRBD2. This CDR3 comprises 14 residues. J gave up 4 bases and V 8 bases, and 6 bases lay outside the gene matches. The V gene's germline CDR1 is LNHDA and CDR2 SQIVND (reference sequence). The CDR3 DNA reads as TGTGCCAGTCGGCCCCGGGGGGGCACCGGGGAGCTGTTTTTT. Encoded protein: CASRPRGGTGELFF.

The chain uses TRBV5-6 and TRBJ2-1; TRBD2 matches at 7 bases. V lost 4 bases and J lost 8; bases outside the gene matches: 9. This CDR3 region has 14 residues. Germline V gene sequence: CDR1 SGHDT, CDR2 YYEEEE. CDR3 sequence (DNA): TGTGCCAGCAGCCTAGGATCGGGGGGTGATGAGCAGTTCTTC. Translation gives CASSLGSGGDEQFF.

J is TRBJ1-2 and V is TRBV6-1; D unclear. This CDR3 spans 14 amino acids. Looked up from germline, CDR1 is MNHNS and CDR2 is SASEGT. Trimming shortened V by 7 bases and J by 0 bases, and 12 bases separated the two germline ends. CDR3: CASTVRAANYGYTF. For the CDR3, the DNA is TGTGCCAGCACAGTCCGCGCAGCTAACTATGGCTACACCTTC.

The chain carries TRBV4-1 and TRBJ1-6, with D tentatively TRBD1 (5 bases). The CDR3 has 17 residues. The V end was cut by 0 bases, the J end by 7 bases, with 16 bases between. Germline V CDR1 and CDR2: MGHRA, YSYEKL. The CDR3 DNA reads TGCGCCAGCAGCCAAGATGTTATTGGGGGATCGAATTCACCCCTCCACTTT. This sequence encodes CASSQDVIGGSNSPLHF.